These 16 T cell receptor beta chains originate from one sample sequenced in a study of neurological immune-mediated disorders. TCRdb re-derived calls from the 5' RACE reads in MiXCR, one entry per CDR3 protein. The table lists 95,000 to 110,000 distinct CDR3 sequences, less than 14% of them singletons. The time point denotes: longitudinal time-point 3. The sample comprised PBMCs. These receptor sequences come from a female donor with HTLV-1-associated myelopathy (HAM/TSP).

The genes are TRBV28 and TRBJ1-2; D possibly corresponds to TRBD1 (5 bases). Germline loops: CDR1 MDHEN, CDR2 SYDVKM. The CDR3 length is 13 residues. V lost 5 bases and J 4 bases, leaving 11 bases between the germline ends. In DNA form, the CDR3 reads TGTGCCAGCAGTCCTAATCAGGGCTATGGCTACACCTTC. Its translation: CASSPNQGYGYTF.

This clonotype occurred many times. The chain recombines TRBV29-1 with TRBJ2-3, with D perhaps TRBD1 (6 bases). Germline V gene lookup returns CDR1 SQVTM and CDR2 ANQGSEA. The V gene lost 0 bases and the J gene lost 1 base, with 11 bases spanning the gap. The CDR3 is 15 amino acids. DNA for the CDR3: TGCAGCGTTGAAGATTGGACAGTGGGCACAGATACGCAGTATTTT. Amino acids: CSVEDWTVGTDTQYF.

This clonotype appeared many times. This chain joins TRBV5-1 and TRBJ2-7; D is possibly TRBD2 (5 bases). Per germline, CDR1 SGHRS and CDR2 YFSETQ. V was cut by 1 base and J by 2 bases, with 10 bases left in between. The CDR3 extends over 14 amino acids. This CDR3 is CASSLKAAPYEQYF. The CDR3 DNA reads TGCGCCAGCAGCTTGAAAGCGGCCCCCTACGAGCAGTACTTC.

This clonotype was counted between two and nine times. The V gene is TRBV10-3, the J gene TRBJ2-3; D remains ambiguous. V lost 4 bases to trimming and J lost 6 bases, with 5 bases between them. This CDR3 spans 11 amino acids. Germline V gives CDR1 ENHRY, CDR2 SYGVKD. DNA for the CDR3: TGTGCCATCAGTGCTCGGGATACGCAGTATTTT. This sequence encodes CAISARDTQYF.

The sample holds many counts of this clonotype. The V gene is TRBV20-1, the J gene TRBJ1-1; D perhaps matches TRBD1 (5 bases). V gave up 5 bases and J gave up 1 base, with 8 bases separating them. Germline V lookup: CDR1 DFQATT, CDR2 SNEGSKA (reference sequence). This CDR3 has 12 residues. CDR3 sequence reads: CSAPDRNTEAFF. CDR3 DNA sequence: TGCAGTGCTCCAGACAGGAACACTGAAGCTTTCTTT.

This clonotype was seen at least ten times. The chain carries TRBV7-8 and TRBJ1-6; 7 bases are a match to TRBD1. Germline CDR1 reads SGHVS; CDR2 reads FQNEAQ. This CDR3 has 18 residues. With V trimmed by 5 bases and J by 0 bases, 10 bases remained unmatched. The CDR3 bases are TGTGCCAGCAGCCCCGCGGGCAGGGGGAGCTCCTATAATTCACCCCTCCACTTT. Protein product: CASSPAGRGSSYNSPLHF.

This clonotype was recorded at least ten times. This sequence joins TRBV20-1 and TRBJ2-3, with TRBD2 identical over 13 bases. The CDR3 consists of 16 residues. V was clipped by 4 bases and J by 6 bases; unmatched bases: 10. The germline CDR1 and CDR2 sequences are DFQATT and SNEGSKA (reference sequence). The CDR3 sequence is CSATPLTSGGGDTQYF. CDR3 DNA sequence: TGCAGTGCTACGCCCCTTACTAGCGGGGGGGGGGATACGCAGTATTTT.

This clonotype was observed at least ten times. V and J are TRBV5-1 and TRBJ2-5; D is ambiguous. Germline V gene data show CDR1 as SGHRS and CDR2 as YFSETQ. This CDR3 contains 15 residues. Trimming left V 1 base short and J 3 bases short, with 13 bases between. The CDR3 DNA reads TGCGCCAGCAGCTTGTATGCGACTCTCGAAGAGACCCAGTACTTC. Translating gives CASSLYATLEETQYF.

This clonotype was seen a few times. J is TRBJ2-5 and V is TRBV7-2; D possibly corresponds to TRBD1 (5 bases). Looked up from germline, CDR1 is SGHTA and CDR2 is FQGNSA. The V end lost 2 bases, the J end lost 5 bases, and 15 bases lay between the germline ends. CDR3 length: 15 amino acids. CDR3 region: CASSLQGALLETQYF. CDR3 nucleotide sequence: TGTGCCAGCAGCTTACAGGGTGCTTTGTTGGAGACCCAGTACTTC. Full variable domain (outside the CDR3, taken from reference TRBV7-2 and TRBJ2-5): GAGVSQSPSNKVTEKGKDVELRCDPISGHTALYWYRQSLGQGLEFLIYFQGNSAPDKSGLPSDRFSAERTGGSVSTLTIQRTQQEDSAVYLCASSLQGALLETQYFGPGTRLLVL.

This clonotype has a count of ten or more. The J gene is TRBJ2-7, the V gene TRBV25-1; D may be TRBD1 (6 bases). V lost 5 bases to trimming and J lost 0 bases, with 11 bases between them. CDR1 is MGHDK, CDR2 SYGVNS, per germline. The CDR3 extends over 14 amino acids. The chain's CDR3 is CASSWGTSSYEQYF. CDR3 coding DNA: TGTGCCAGCAGTTGGGGGACAAGCTCCTACGAGCAGTACTTC.

The table lists this clonotype with many counts. This rearrangement joins TRBV6-5 to TRBJ2-5; 11 bases line up with TRBD2. Germline assignment: CDR1 MNHEY and CDR2 SVGAGI. Trimming cost V 0 bases and J 9 bases; bases outside gene matches: 12. The CDR3 totals 17 residues. CDR3 DNA: TGTGCCAGCAGTTACTCGCTCGGGACTAGCGGTGGGAGGGCCCAGTACTTC. It translates to CASSYSLGTSGGRAQYF.

This clonotype was seen ten or more times. The gene calls are TRBV11-3 and TRBJ2-2, with D possibly matching TRBD2 (6 bases). The germline V gene encodes CDR1 SGHNT and CDR2 YENEEA. This CDR3 comprises 15 residues. V was trimmed by 5 bases and J by 3 bases, leaving 13 bases between them. CDR3 loop: CASSRSGGYTGELFF. The CDR3 DNA reads TGTGCCAGCAGCCGATCTGGAGGGTACACCGGGGAGCTGTTTTTT. Full variable domain (missing parts from reference TRBV11-3 and TRBJ2-2): EAGVVQSPRYKIIEKKQPVAFWCNPISGHNTLYWYLQNLGQGPELLIRYENEEAVDDSQLPKDRFSAERLKGVDSTLKIQPAELGDSAVYLCASSRSGGYTGELFFGEGSRLTVL.

This clonotype showed up many times. The chain combines TRBV10-3 with TRBJ2-7, with 7 bases that match TRBD1. V lost 4 bases, J lost 3 bases, and 6 bases stayed unmatched. The CDR3 has 14 residues. Germline V gene data show CDR1 as ENHRY and CDR2 as SYGVKD. The CDR3 region has the DNA TGTGCCATCAGTGCTAGTAGGGACAGCTACGAGCAGTACTTC. Amino acid sequence: CAISASRDSYEQYF.

Worth noting for this clonotype: A read error may explain this, as a much larger clone is one base away. The rearrangement joins TRBV12-5 to TRBJ2-3, with D tentatively TRBD1 or TRBD2 (5 bases each). The germline CDR1 and CDR2 sequences are LGHNT and FRNRAP. The CDR3 is 13 residues long. Written as DNA, the CDR3 is TGTGATAGTGGTCCCGGGGCCCCGAATACGCAGTATTTT. Amino acid sequence: CDSGPGAPNTQYF. Looking up the rest from reference TRBV12-5 and TRBJ2-3 gives the full variable domain: DARVTQTPRHKVTEMGQEVTMRCQPILGHNTVFWYRQTMMQGLELLAYFRNRAPLDDSGMPKDRFSAEMPDATLATLKIQPSEPRDSAVYFCDSGPGAPNTQYFGPGTRLTVL.

In this sample, this clonotype turned up many times. This rearrangement joins TRBV5-1 to TRBJ2-7, with TRBD2 matching 11 bases. Germline lookup yields CDR1 SGHRS and CDR2 YFSETQ. The CDR3 length is 15 residues. V lost 4 bases, J lost 1 base, and 4 bases stayed unmatched. The CDR3 spells CASSRSGGASYEQYF. CDR3 nucleotides: TGCGCCAGCAGCCGTAGCGGGGGGGCTTCCTACGAGCAGTACTTC.

This clonotype was counted at least ten times. The chain couples TRBV7-2 to TRBJ2-1, with 9 positions matching TRBD2. Germline V gives CDR1 SGHTA, CDR2 FQGNSA. The V segment lost 2 bases and the J segment 3 bases; nucleotides outside the gene matches: 8. The CDR3 runs to 17 residues. This CDR3 is CASSLIGTSTNYNEQFF. The CDR3, as DNA: TGTGCCAGCAGCTTAATCGGGACTAGCACAAACTACAATGAGCAGTTCTTC.